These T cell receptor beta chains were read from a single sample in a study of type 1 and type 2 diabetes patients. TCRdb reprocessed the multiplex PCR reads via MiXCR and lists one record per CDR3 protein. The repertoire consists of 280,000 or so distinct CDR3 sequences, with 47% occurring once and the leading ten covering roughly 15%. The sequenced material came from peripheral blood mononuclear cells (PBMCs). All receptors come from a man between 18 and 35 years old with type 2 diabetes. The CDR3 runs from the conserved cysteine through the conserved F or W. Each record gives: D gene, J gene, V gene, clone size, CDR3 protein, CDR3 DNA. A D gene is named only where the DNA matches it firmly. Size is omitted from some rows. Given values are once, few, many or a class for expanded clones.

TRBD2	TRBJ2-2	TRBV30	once	CAWRAGTGTSGSRSGELFF	TGTGCCTGGAGGGCGGGGACCGGGACTAGCGGGTCCCGTTCCGGGGAGCTGTTTTTT
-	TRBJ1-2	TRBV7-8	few	CASGVRSGANYGYTF	TGTGCCAGCGGTGTTCGAAGTGGGGCTAACTATGGCTACACCTTC
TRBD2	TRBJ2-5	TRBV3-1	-	CASSLGPGGGRRETQYF	TGTGCCAGCAGCTTAGGACCCGGGGGGGGGCGTCGGGAGACCCAGTACTTC
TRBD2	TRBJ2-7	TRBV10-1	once	CASSLAGTSYEQYF	TGTGCCAGCAGTTTAGCGGGAACCTCCTACGAGCAGTACTTC
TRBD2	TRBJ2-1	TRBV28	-	CASAGVLSSYNEQFF	TGTGCCAGCGCGGGGGTCTTGAGCTCCTACAATGAGCAGTTCTTC
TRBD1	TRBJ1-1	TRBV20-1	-	CSARGQQNTEAFF	TGCAGTGCTAGGGGACAGCAGAACACTGAAGCTTTCTTT
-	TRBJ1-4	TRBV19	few	CASSTGVTEKLFF	TGTGCCAGTAGTACGGGGGTTACTGAAAAACTGTTTTTT
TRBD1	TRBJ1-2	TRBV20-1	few	CSARVYVTGDGYTF	TGCAGTGCTAGAGTGTACGTGACAGGGGACGGCTACACCTTC
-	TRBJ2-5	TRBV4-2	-	CASSQDTLETQYF	TGTGCCAGCAGCCAAGATACCTTGGAGACCCAGTACTTC
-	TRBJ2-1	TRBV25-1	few	CASKDGGLIYNEQFF	TGTGCCAGCAAAGACGGAGGTCTAATTTACAATGAGCAGTTCTTC
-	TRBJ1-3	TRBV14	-	CASSPGAYGNTIYF	TGTGCCAGCAGCCCGGGGGCTTACGGAAACACCATATATTTT
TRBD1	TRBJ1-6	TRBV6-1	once	CASIPKRDRGSPLHF	TGTGCCAGCATCCCCAAGCGGGACAGGGGTTCACCCCTCCACTTT
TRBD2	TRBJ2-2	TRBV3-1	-	CASSPPIAGGFGELFF	TGTGCCAGCAGCCCTCCCATAGCGGGGGGTTTTGGGGAGCTGTTTTTT
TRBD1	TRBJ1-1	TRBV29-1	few	CSVAGGGRGTEAFF	TGCAGCGTTGCAGGGGGCGGGCGTGGCACTGAAGCTTTCTTT
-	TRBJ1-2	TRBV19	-	CASSKQGSPYYGNTF	TGTGCCAGTAGTAAGCAGGGTAGTCCTTATTATGGCAACACCTTC
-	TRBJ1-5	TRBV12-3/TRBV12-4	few	CASSLETGYNQPQHF	TGTGCCAGCAGTTTGGAGACAGGTTACAATCAGCCCCAGCATTTT
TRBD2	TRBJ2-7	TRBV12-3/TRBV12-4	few	CASRGAGVGEQYF	TGTGCCAGCAGGGGAGCGGGAGTCGGCGAGCAGTACTTC
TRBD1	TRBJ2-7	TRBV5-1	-	CASSATGDEVEQYF	TGCGCCAGCAGCGCGACAGGGGACGAAGTCGAGCAGTACTTC
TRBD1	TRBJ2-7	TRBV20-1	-	CSAAGQGGVEQYF	TGCAGTGCTGCCGGACAGGGCGGGGTGGAGCAGTACTTC
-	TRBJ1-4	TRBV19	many	CASTSRAATNEKLFF	TGTGCCAGTACCTCCAGGGCGGCAACTAATGAAAAACTGTTTTTT
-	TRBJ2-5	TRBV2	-	CASSDGQETQYF	TGTGCCAGCAGTGACGGCCAAGAGACCCAGTACTTC
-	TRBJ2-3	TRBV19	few	CASRNPTDTQYF	TGTGCCAGTAGGAACCCCACAGATACGCAGTATTTT
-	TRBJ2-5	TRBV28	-	CASISGQETQYF	TGTGCCAGCATTTCGGGTCAAGAGACCCAGTACTTC
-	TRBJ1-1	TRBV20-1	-	CSARDPRTSRAFF	TGCAGTGCTAGAGATCCCCGGACTAGTAGGGCTTTCTTT
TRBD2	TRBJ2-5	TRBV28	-	CASSIPTSGGETQYF	TGTGCCAGCAGTATCCCCACTAGCGGGGGTGAGACCCAGTACTTC
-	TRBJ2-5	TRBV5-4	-	CASSFGGRETQYF	TGTGCCAGCAGCTTTGGGGGGCGAGAGACCCAGTACTTC
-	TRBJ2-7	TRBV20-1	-	CSASPWTAAYEQYF	TGCAGTGCTAGTCCCTGGACGGCCGCCTACGAGCAGTACTTC
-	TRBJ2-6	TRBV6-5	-	CASSYSRRGSGANVLTF	TGTGCCAGCAGTTACTCGCGCCGGGGCTCTGGGGCCAACGTCCTGACTTTC
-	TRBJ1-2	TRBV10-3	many	CAISEKGGYTF	TGTGCCATCAGTGAGAAAGGGGGCTACACCTTC
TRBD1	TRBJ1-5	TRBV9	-	CASSAGGQVQPQHF	TGTGCCAGCAGCGCCGGGGGACAGGTTCAGCCCCAGCATTTT
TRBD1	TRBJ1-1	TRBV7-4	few	CASSVAGGYTEAFF	TGTGCCAGCAGCGTAGCAGGGGGGTACACTGAAGCTTTCTTT
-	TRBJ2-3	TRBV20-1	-	CSAPTDTDTQYF	TGCAGTGCTCCTACTGACACAGATACGCAGTATTTT
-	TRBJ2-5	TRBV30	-	CAWRSPGDWEQYF	TGTGCCTGGCGTAGTCCGGGTGATTGGGAGCAGTACTTC
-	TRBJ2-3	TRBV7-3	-	CASRVDGTYTDTQYF	TGTGCCAGCAGAGTGGACGGAACTTACACAGATACGCAGTATTTT
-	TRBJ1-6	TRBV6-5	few	CASSEARANYNSPLHF	TGTGCCAGCAGTGAAGCGCGAGCAAACTATAATTCACCCCTCCACTTT
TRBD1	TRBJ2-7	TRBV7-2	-	CASSLGPWDRGRDEQYF	TGTGCCAGCAGCTTAGGACCCTGGGACAGGGGGCGCGACGAGCAGTACTTC
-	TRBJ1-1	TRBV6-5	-	CASRDGPIYTEAFF	TGTGCCAGCAGGGACGGGCCGATTTACACTGAAGCTTTCTTT
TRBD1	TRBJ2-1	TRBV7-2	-	CASSPLPDRGLVGEQFF	TGTGCCAGCTCGCCCCTCCCGGACAGGGGGCTCGTGGGTGAGCAGTTCTTC
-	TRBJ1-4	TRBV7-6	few	CASSSRRDGANEKLFF	TGTGCCAGCAGCTCACGACGGGATGGGGCTAATGAAAAACTGTTTTTT
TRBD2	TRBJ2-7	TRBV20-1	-	CSAMDPGGADEQYF	TGCAGTGCGATGGACCCCGGGGGGGCAGACGAGCAGTACTTC
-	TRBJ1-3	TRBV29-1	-	CSVESQAGNTIYF	TGCAGCGTTGAAAGCCAGGCAGGAAACACCATATATTTT
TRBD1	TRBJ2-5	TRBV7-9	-	CATGGSYNEQLF	TGTGCCACAGGGGGTTCCTACAATGAGCAGTTATTC
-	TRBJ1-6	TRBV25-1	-	CASGPTGTLGDAYNSPLHF	TGTGCCAGCGGACCCACCGGGACTCTGGGGGACGCCTATAATTCACCCCTCCACTTT
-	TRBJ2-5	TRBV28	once	CASGAAGEGETQYF	TGTGCCAGCGGAGCGGCAGGGGAGGGAGAGACCCAGTACTTC
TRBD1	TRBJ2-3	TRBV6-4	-	CASSERGLPDTQYF	TGTGCCAGCAGTGAAAGGGGGCTTCCAGATACGCAGTATTTT
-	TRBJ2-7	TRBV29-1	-	CSVDYSYEQYF	TGCAGCGTTGATTACTCCTACGAGCAGTACTTC
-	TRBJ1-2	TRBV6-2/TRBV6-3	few	CASSFINYGYTF	TGTGCCAGCAGTTTTATTAACTATGGCTACACCTTC
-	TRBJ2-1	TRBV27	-	CASSLSWGAKNEQFF	TGTGCCAGCAGTTTATCTTGGGGGGCGAAGAATGAGCAGTTCTTC
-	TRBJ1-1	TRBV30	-	CASSIVGHQNTEAFF	TGTGCCAGTAGTATAGTGGGTCACCAGAACACTGAAGCTTTCTTT
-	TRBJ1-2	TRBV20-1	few	CSARSRDGYTF	TGCAGTGCTAGGTCTAGGGATGGCTACACCTTC
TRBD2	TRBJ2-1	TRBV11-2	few	CASSPHGLAGVGYEQFF	TGTGCCAGCAGCCCCCACGGACTAGCGGGAGTCGGCTATGAGCAGTTCTTC
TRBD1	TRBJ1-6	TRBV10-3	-	CAISEDRGNSPLHF	TGTGCCATCAGTGAGGACAGGGGTAATTCACCCCTCCACTTT
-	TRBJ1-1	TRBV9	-	CASSGTVNTEAFF	TGTGCCAGCAGCGGGACGGTGAACACTGAAGCTTTCTTT
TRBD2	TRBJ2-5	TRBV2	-	CASKGVGGLAEQETQYF	TGCGCCAGCAAGGGGGTAGGAGGACTAGCGGAACAAGAGACCCAGTACTTC
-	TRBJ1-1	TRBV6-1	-	CASRERGREAFF	TGTGCCAGCAGAGAACGTGGAAGGGAGGCTTTCTTT
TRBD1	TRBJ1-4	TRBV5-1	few	CASSTGQGGEKLFF	TGCGCCAGCAGCACAGGACAGGGAGGTGAAAAACTGTTTTTT
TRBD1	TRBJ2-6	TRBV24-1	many	CATSDPTGDGANVLTF	TGTGCCACCAGTGACCCAACAGGGGACGGGGCCAACGTCCTGACTTTC
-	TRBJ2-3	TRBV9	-	CASSVFLRTDTQYF	TGTGCCAGCAGCGTATTCCTCCGCACAGATACGCAGTATTTT
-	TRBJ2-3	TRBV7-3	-	CASSRQATDTQYF	TGTGCCAGCAGTCGACAGGCAACAGATACGCAGTATTTT